This T cell receptor beta chain was recorded in a study of blood T cells in healthy people across ages. This clonotype was seen a handful of times. The antigen is not known. Findings of the study overall: Both higher diversity and more naive CD4+ cells marked long-lived donors when set against aged donors.

A second roughly 7 to 11 cycle PCR used barcoded and J-beta primers. Using its own MiXCR run on the 5' RACE reads, TCRdb lists one record per CDR3 protein. The data show approximately 600,000 distinct CDR3 sequences, with around 54% seen just once and around 37% held by the top ten. Sequenced: blood. This TCR was recovered from a man in his sixties in good health.

The CDR3 DNA follows: TGTGCCAGCAGCTTCTGGGGAAGAAATTCACCCCTCCACTTT. It is translated as CASSFWGRNSPLHF. V usage is TRBV7-2 and J usage is TRBJ1-6; unclear D gene. Trimming stripped 3 bases from V and 7 bases from J, with 10 bases between. Germline CDR1 is SGHTA and CDR2 is FQGNSA. The CDR3 consists of 14 residues.